The 21 T cell receptor beta chains below come from one sample, sequenced in a study of cytomegalovirus exposure and HLA in healthy donors. Here immunoSEQ multiplex PCR was the method, and the copy in TCRdb shows in-frame clones only, minus some. The repertoire holds more than 45,000 clones, around nine tenths seen once, with over 2% in the top ten. Sequencing was carried out using PBMCs. These receptors came from a woman in her twenties or thirties in good health and CMV-seronegative.

This chain uses TRBV19 with TRBJ1-1, with D possibly TRBD1 on 5 matching bases. V shed 7 bases and J shed 5 bases, with 14 bases lying between them. Looked up from germline, CDR1 is LNHDA and CDR2 is SQIVND (reference sequence). This CDR3 is 13 amino acids long. The DNA of the CDR3 is TGTGCCAGTACCCATCTTGGGGGGACTGAAGCTTTCTTT. Its protein product is CASTHLGGTEAFF.

The chain joins TRBV4-1 to TRBJ2-6; no clear D. Germline V gene sequence: CDR1 MGHRA, CDR2 YSYEKL. The CDR3 extends over 16 amino acids. Trimming shortened V by 3 bases and J by 0 bases, and 9 bases separated the two germline ends. The CDR3 here is CASSHNSGSGANVLTF. The CDR3 DNA reads TGCGCCAGCAGCCACAACAGTGGCTCTGGGGCCAACGTCCTGACTTTC.

The chain recombines TRBV7-8 with TRBJ2-7; D is possibly TRBD2 (5 bases). This CDR3 region has 12 residues. Between the trimmed V and J ends, which lost 4 bases and 6 bases, there was a span of 10 bases. CDR1 is SGHVS and CDR2 is FQNEAQ in the germline V gene. The CDR3, as DNA: TGTGCCAGCAGCTCAGTAGGAGGCGAGCAGTACTTC. It yields the protein CASSSVGGEQYF.

The CDR3 here is CASSVDRVNQPQHF. The CDR3 DNA reads TGTGCCAGCTCGGTAGACAGGGTCAATCAGCCCCAGCATTTT. The chain couples TRBV18 to TRBJ1-5; the match to TRBD1 covers 7 bases. Trimming removed 6 bases from V and 3 bases from J; junction bases left unmatched: 5. CDR3 length equals 14 residues. Germline loops: CDR1 KGHSH, CDR2 LQKENI.

This clone was found once. V and J are TRBV19 and TRBJ2-1, with a weak D call TRBD1 (6 bases). CDR1 and CDR2 from the germline V gene are LNHDA and SQIVND (reference sequence). The CDR3 extends over 18 amino acids. Trimming took 6 bases from V and 2 from J, leaving 23 bases between them. The CDR3 nucleotides are TGTGCCAGTAGGACGGGCCAGGGGCTGGGAAAGGCCTACAATGAGCAGTTCTTC. This translates into CASRTGQGLGKAYNEQFF. Full variable domain (rest looked up from reference TRBV19 and TRBJ2-1): DGGITQSPKYLFRKEGQNVTLSCEQNLNHDAMYWYRQDPGQGLRLIYYSQIVNDFQKGDIAEGYSVSREKKESFPLTVTSAQKNPTAFYLCASRTGQGLGKAYNEQFFGPGTRLTVL.

The count of this clone is one. For the CDR3, the DNA is TGTGCCAGCAGCTCTGTAGCGGGGGCTAACACCGGGGAGCTGTTTTTT. Amino acids: CASSSVAGANTGELFF. This sequence joins TRBV7-9 and TRBJ2-2; 9 bases fit TRBD2. The CDR3 totals 16 residues. J gave up 2 bases and V 4 bases, and 5 bases lay outside the gene matches. Per germline, CDR1 SEHNR and CDR2 FQNEAQ (reference sequence).

The rearrangement joins TRBV21-1 to TRBJ1-4. TRBV21-1 is a pseudogene. The CDR3 totals 13 residues. In DNA, the CDR3 is TGTGCCAGCCCAGGAGGAGAGAATGAAAAACTGTTTTTT. The encoded protein is CASPGGENEKLFF.

This sequence joins TRBV28 and TRBJ1-1; 9 positions match TRBD1. Unmatched junction bases numbered 9, after V lost 1 base and J lost 9 bases. The CDR3 has 15 residues. The germline gives CDR1 MDHEN, CDR2 SYDVKM. As DNA, the CDR3 is TGTGCCAGCAGTTTATTATTCAGGGGGACAGGGAAAGCTTTCTTT. It codes for CASSLLFRGTGKAFF. Full variable domain (remainder filled in from reference TRBV28 and TRBJ1-1): DVKVTQSSRYLVKRTGEKVFLECVQDMDHENMFWYRQDPGLGLRLIYFSYDVKMKEKGDIPEGYSVSREKKERFSLILESASTNQTSMYLCASSLLFRGTGKAFFGQGTRLTVV.

This chain uses TRBV7-3 with TRBJ2-1; weak D call: TRBD2 (5 bases). The CDR3 is 16 amino acids. Trimming removed 3 bases from V and 9 bases from J, with 21 bases in between. Per germline, CDR1 SGHTA and CDR2 FQGTGA. The CDR3 DNA follows: TGTGCCAGCAGCTTGGCGGCAGAGGGAGATTTCGGTGAGCAGTTCTTC. Translation gives CASSLAAEGDFGEQFF.

The chain joins TRBV11-2 to TRBJ1-1; D may be TRBD1 (5 bases). The CDR3 consists of 14 residues. Germline V gives CDR1 SGHAT, CDR2 FQNNGV. V lost 5 bases and J 6 bases, leaving 16 bases between the germline ends. The CDR3 DNA is TGTGCCAGCAGCCTCCAGTTGACAGAATCTGAAGCTTTCTTT. Protein sequence: CASSLQLTESEAFF.

The chain couples TRBV2 to TRBJ1-1; no reliable D call. V was trimmed by 10 bases and J by 4 bases, leaving 16 bases between them. The CDR3 sequence is 13 residues long. Germline V gene lookup returns CDR1 SNHLY and CDR2 FYNNEI. CDR3: CATLPQVSTEAFF. CDR3 sequence (DNA): TGTGCCACCCTACCCCAGGTTAGCACTGAAGCTTTCTTT.

The J gene is TRBJ2-1, the V gene TRBV5-1; D possibly corresponds to TRBD2 (5 bases). The germline CDR1 and CDR2 sequences are SGHRS and YFSETQ. The ends were cut back, 0 bases at V and 9 bases at J, with 10 bases in the middle. This CDR3 has 13 amino acids. The CDR3 sequence: CASSLVPAGEQFF. DNA for the CDR3: TGCGCCAGCAGCTTGGTTCCGGCGGGTGAGCAGTTCTTC.

The J gene is TRBJ2-1, the V gene TRBV2; D unclear. The germline V gene encodes CDR1 SNHLY and CDR2 FYNNEI. With 0 bases removed from V and 0 bases from J, the gap between germline ends came to 18 bases. There are 19 residues in the CDR3. The CDR3 nucleotides read TGTGCCAGCAGTGAAGCGCGGCCCGAGACCCCGAGCTCCTACAATGAGCAGTTCTTC. This sequence encodes CASSEARPETPSSYNEQFF.

A remark on this clone: This may arise from a read error, as a much more abundant clone is one base away. The V gene is TRBV19, the J gene TRBJ2-2; 8 nucleotides line up with TRBD1. The V gene end was trimmed by 3 bases and the J gene end by 10 bases; junction bases not matched to a gene: 13. Looked up from germline, CDR1 is LNHDA and CDR2 is SQIVND (reference sequence). The CDR3 consists of 16 residues. For the CDR3, the DNA is TGTGCCAGTAGTATCACCAGGGGGCGAAGTGACGAGGAGCTGTTTTTT. Translating gives CASSITRGRSDEELFF.

This chain connects TRBV2 to TRBJ2-3, with a possible D match to TRBD2 (6 bases). The CDR3 is made up of 16 amino acids. Germline assignment: CDR1 SNHLY and CDR2 FYNNEI. Trimming left V 1 base short and J 6 bases short, with 17 bases between. This chain's CDR3 is CASSEETGSKLDTQYF. As DNA, the CDR3 is TGTGCCAGCAGTGAAGAGACCGGGAGTAAATTGGATACGCAGTATTTT.

CDR3 amino acids: CASSTGGERETQYF. CDR3 nucleotide sequence: TGTGCCAGCAGTACAGGGGGCGAGCGGGAGACCCAGTACTTC. V usage is TRBV7-9 and J usage is TRBJ2-5; the match to TRBD1 covers 9 bases. J gave up 5 bases and V 6 bases, and 7 bases lay outside the gene matches. This CDR3 is 14 amino acids long. Germline CDR1 reads SEHNR; CDR2 reads FQNEAQ (reference sequence).

This chain connects TRBV19 to TRBJ1-1; tentative D call: TRBD1 (6 bases). Germline V CDR1 and CDR2: LNHDA, SQIVND (reference sequence). Trimming removed 5 bases at V and 2 bases at J, with 12 bases between. This CDR3 spans 14 amino acids. The CDR3 protein is CASSLLQGNTEAFF. The CDR3 bases are TGTGCCAGTAGTTTGTTACAGGGCAACACTGAAGCTTTCTTT.

This chain connects TRBV10-3 to TRBJ1-5; 7 bases agree with TRBD1. V dropped 0 bases and J dropped 9; count of bases not matched to a gene: 11. The CDR3 has 16 amino acids. Germline CDR1 reads ENHRY; CDR2 reads SYGVKD. CDR3 protein: CAISESNRGPDMPQHF. CDR3 bases: TGTGCCATCAGTGAGTCGAACAGGGGCCCCGATATGCCCCAGCATTTT.

This chain uses TRBV28 with TRBJ2-7; 9 nucleotides line up with TRBD2. Germline V lookup: CDR1 MDHEN, CDR2 SYDVKM. V trimming: 6 bases; J trimming: 4 bases; junction bases outside the gene matches: 13. The CDR3 totals 16 residues. The CDR3 DNA sequence: TGTGCCAGCAGCCCAATGTGGATAGCGGGAGTGTACGAGCAGTACTTC. Translated, it gives CASSPMWIAGVYEQYF.

This clone was seen just once. V gene TRBV9 combines with J gene TRBJ2-1, with TRBD1 matching 7 bases. V was clipped by 4 bases and J by 9 bases; unmatched bases: 7. Germline V CDR1 and CDR2: SGDLS, YYNGEE. The CDR3 contains 13 residues. For the CDR3, the DNA is TGTGCCAGCAGCCTAAAACAGGGGAGTGAGCAGTTCTTC. Amino acid sequence: CASSLKQGSEQFF.

The chain has TRBV2 and TRBJ2-3; 10 bases match TRBD1. This CDR3 has 14 amino acids. The germline V gene has CDR1 SNHLY and CDR2 FYNNEI. J was trimmed by 1 base and V by 7 bases; bases with no gene match: 2. The CDR3 nucleotides are TGTGCCAGCATAGACAGGGGGCGCACAGATACGCAGTATTTT. It specifies CASIDRGRTDTQYF.